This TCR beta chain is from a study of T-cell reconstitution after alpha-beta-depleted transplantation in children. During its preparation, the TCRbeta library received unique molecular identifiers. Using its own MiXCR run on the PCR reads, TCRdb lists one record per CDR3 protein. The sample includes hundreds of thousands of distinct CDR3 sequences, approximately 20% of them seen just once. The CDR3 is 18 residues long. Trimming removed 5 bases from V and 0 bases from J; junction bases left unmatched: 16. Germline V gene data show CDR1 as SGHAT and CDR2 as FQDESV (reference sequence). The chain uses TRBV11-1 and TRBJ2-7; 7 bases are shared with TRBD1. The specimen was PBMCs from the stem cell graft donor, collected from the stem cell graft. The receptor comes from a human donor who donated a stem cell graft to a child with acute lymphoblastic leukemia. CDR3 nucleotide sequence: TGTGCCAGCAGCAGCTTATTCTTAGGACAGGCCAGCTCCTACGAGCAGTACTTC. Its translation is CASSSLFLGQASSYEQYF.